These T cell receptor beta chains were read from a single sample in a study of blood T cell repertoires in COVID-19. The protocol was immunoSEQ multiplex PCR, while the TCRdb copy is restricted to in-frame clones and leaves out a portion. The repertoire holds approximately 250,000 clones, roughly 90% seen once, with approximately 14% in the top ten. Sequencing was carried out using peripheral blood. These receptors all stem from a woman in her 70s with COVID-19, enrolled during active disease. Each CDR3 is given with its conserved first and last residue. D genes are given only for firm matches. Where a row states a size, it is once, few, many or the class of an expanded clone; other rows omit it.

D gene	clone size	V gene	J gene	CDR3 protein	CDR3 DNA
TRBD1	-	TRBV7-8	TRBJ1-2	CASRGQDRFNYGYTF	TGTGCCAGCAGAGGGCAGGACAGGTTTAACTATGGCTACACCTTC
TRBD1	-	TRBV5-6	TRBJ2-5	CASSHDRGQTPETQYF	TGTGCCAGCAGCCACGACAGGGGGCAGACCCCAGAGACCCAGTACTTC
TRBD2	-	TRBV24-1	TRBJ2-3	CATSDFGTSFADTQYF	TGTGCCACCAGTGATTTTGGGACTAGCTTTGCAGATACGCAGTATTTT
-	-	TRBV6-2/TRBV6-3	TRBJ2-7	CASSPRQDEQYF	TGTGCCAGCAGCCCCAGACAGGACGAGCAGTACTTC
-	-	TRBV18	TRBJ1-2	CASILDVNYGYTF	TGTGCCAGCATACTTGATGTTAACTATGGCTACACCTTC
TRBD1	-	TRBV20-1	TRBJ1-1	CSATWTGWAFF	TGCAGTGCTACTTGGACAGGGTGGGCTTTCTTT
TRBD1	-	TRBV5-6	TRBJ1-2	CASGPQGALANYGYTF	TGTGCCAGCGGCCCTCAGGGGGCGCTTGCTAACTATGGCTACACCTTC
-	-	TRBV27	TRBJ1-5	CASSLSRGLNQPQHF	TGTGCCAGCAGTTTATCGCGAGGCTTAAATCAGCCCCAGCATTTT
TRBD1	few	TRBV5-1	TRBJ1-1	CASSLSGTAFSQAFF	TGCGCCAGCAGCCTGTCCGGGACAGCCTTCAGTCAAGCTTTCTTT
-	-	TRBV24-1	TRBJ2-1	CATSAPGVNEQFF	TGTGCCACCAGTGCCCCGGGGGTGAATGAGCAGTTCTTC
-	once	TRBV19	TRBJ1-4	CASSMGAVYEKLFF	TGTGCCAGTAGTATGGGGGCAGTTTACGAAAAACTGTTTTTT
-	-	TRBV4-1	TRBJ2-3	CASSQEGGDTQYF	TGCGCCAGCAGCCAAGAGGGCGGGGATACGCAGTATTTT
TRBD1	-	TRBV27	TRBJ1-4	CASSLRGQGWEKLFF	TGTGCCAGCAGTTTAAGGGGGCAGGGGTGGGAAAAACTGTTTTTT
-	-	TRBV3-1/TRBV3-2	TRBJ1-2	CASSQSAGGGYGDGYTF	TGTGCCAGCAGCCAGTCTGCGGGCGGGGGATATGGCGATGGCTACACCTTC
-	-	TRBV18	TRBJ1-2	CASVMGPGKGEGYTF	TGTGCCAGCGTCATGGGTCCCGGGAAAGGAGAAGGCTACACCTTC
-	-	TRBV28	TRBJ2-2	CALGAGELFF	TGCGCGCTCGGTGCCGGGGAGCTGTTTTTT
TRBD1	-	TRBV6-5	TRBJ2-7	CASRRDSPYEQYF	TGTGCCAGCAGGAGGGACAGCCCCTACGAGCAGTACTTC
-	-	TRBV5-1	TRBJ2-1	CASSLWQGSAYNEQFF	TGCGCCAGCAGCTTGTGGCAGGGGTCGGCCTACAATGAGCAGTTCTTC
TRBD2	-	TRBV5-1	TRBJ2-3	CASSFLGSGGADTQYF	TGCGCCAGCAGCTTCCTGGGGAGCGGGGGGGCGGATACGCAGTATTTT
-	once	TRBV21-1	TRBJ1-5	CASSKVNPGQFVKGIQPQHF	TGTGCCAGCAGCAAAGTTAACCCTGGACAATTCGTGAAGGGTATACAGCCCCAGCATTTT
TRBD2	-	TRBV5-4	TRBJ2-5	CASKASGSETQYF	TGTGCCAGTAAGGCTAGCGGGTCTGAGACCCAGTACTTC
-	-	TRBV4-3	TRBJ2-7	CASSPLLSYEQYF	TGCGCCAGCAGCCCATTACTCTCCTACGAGCAGTACTTC
-	-	TRBV9	TRBJ1-6	CASSVAGYNSPLHF	TGTGCCAGCAGCGTAGCAGGATATAATTCACCCCTCCACTTT
TRBD1	-	TRBV5-1	TRBJ1-1	CASSFGTGGTEAFF	TGCGCCAGCAGCTTCGGGACAGGGGGCACTGAAGCTTTCTTT
-	-	TRBV18	TRBJ1-4	CASSPDSTNEKLFF	TGTGCCAGCTCACCGGACAGTACTAATGAAAAACTGTTTTTT
-	few	TRBV23-1	TRBJ1-6	CASSQLRGTYNSPLHF	TGCGCCAGCAGTCAATTAAGAGGCACCTATAATTCACCCCTCCACTTT
TRBD1	-	TRBV18	TRBJ2-3	CASSPRLQGAGTDTQYF	TGTGCCAGCTCACCACGACTCCAGGGGGCCGGCACAGATACGCAGTATTTT
-	-	TRBV5-1	TRBJ1-1	CASSLGALLSNTEAFF	TGCGCCAGCAGCTTGGGGGCCCTTCTCTCAAACACTGAAGCTTTCTTT
TRBD1	-	TRBV4-1	TRBJ1-2	CASSQGQGNNYGYTF	TGCGCCAGCAGCCAAGGACAGGGAAATAACTATGGCTACACCTTC
-	-	TRBV4-3	TRBJ2-5	CASSQDAGGETQYF	TGCGCCAGCAGCCAAGATGCCGGAGGAGAGACCCAGTACTTC
-	-	TRBV7-2	TRBJ1-2	CASSLRQGSEGYTF	TGTGCCAGCAGCTTACGTCAGGGATCCGAAGGCTACACCTTC
TRBD1	-	TRBV4-3	TRBJ2-7	CASSQNTGASYEQYF	TGCGCCAGCAGCCAGAACACAGGGGCCAGCTACGAGCAGTACTTC
-	-	TRBV4-1	TRBJ1-1	CASSPFLGRDTGAFF	TGCGCCAGCAGCCCATTTCTAGGGAGGGACACGGGAGCTTTCTTT
TRBD2	-	TRBV5-6	TRBJ2-2	CASSPRLAGGPRSGELFF	TGTGCCAGCAGCCCCAGACTAGCGGGGGGGCCAAGGTCCGGGGAGCTGTTTTTT
-	-	TRBV28	TRBJ1-2	CASSLYGNYGYTF	TGTGCCAGCAGTTTGTACGGTAACTATGGCTACACCTTC
-	-	TRBV10-3	TRBJ2-5	CAISGSGQFQETQYF	TGTGCCATCAGTGGGTCCGGACAATTCCAAGAGACCCAGTACTTC
-	few	TRBV18	TRBJ2-7	CASSPTAYEQYF	TGTGCCAGCTCACCCACAGCCTACGAGCAGTACTTC
TRBD1	-	TRBV7-2	TRBJ1-1	CASSSRGPSEAFF	TGTGCCAGCAGCTCTAGGGGGCCGTCTGAAGCTTTCTTT
TRBD2	-	TRBV7-3	TRBJ2-3	CASSLLAGHTDTQYF	TGTGCCAGCAGCTTACTAGCGGGCCACACAGATACGCAGTATTTT
-	-	TRBV6-5	TRBJ1-1	CASRAPGAPEAFF	TGTGCCAGCAGGGCCCCAGGGGCCCCTGAAGCTTTCTTT
-	-	TRBV9	TRBJ2-6	CASSVGQIYSGANVLTF	TGTGCCAGCAGCGTAGGACAGATCTACTCTGGGGCCAACGTCCTGACTTTC
-	-	TRBV24-1	TRBJ2-2	CATSTGRDTGELFF	TGTGCCACCAGCACAGGGCGGGACACCGGGGAGCTGTTTTTT
TRBD1	once	TRBV5-1	TRBJ1-4	CASSPQGAGEKLFF	TGCGCCAGCAGCCCCCAGGGGGCAGGGGAAAAACTGTTTTTT
-	-	TRBV5-1	TRBJ1-3	CASTPEGNTIYF	TGCGCCAGCACCCCCGAGGGAAACACCATATATTTT
TRBD1	-	TRBV7-9	TRBJ2-5	CASSYRGQGVETQYF	TGTGCCAGCAGCTACCGGGGTCAGGGGGTTGAGACCCAGTACTTC
TRBD1	-	TRBV12-5	TRBJ2-5	CASGKTGVAQETQYF	TGTGCTAGTGGAAAAACAGGGGTAGCCCAAGAGACCCAGTACTTC
-	-	TRBV11-2	TRBJ1-1	CASSMGPQNTEAFF	TGTGCCAGTAGCATGGGGCCGCAGAACACTGAAGCTTTCTTT
TRBD1	-	TRBV5-1	TRBJ1-2	CASSFLTGENYGYTF	TGCGCCAGCAGCTTCCTGACAGGGGAAAACTATGGCTACACCTTC
TRBD2	-	TRBV27	TRBJ2-5	CASSNRLAGGETQYF	TGTGCCAGCAGCAATAGACTAGCGGGGGGGGAGACCCAGTACTTC
TRBD1	-	TRBV5-6	TRBJ1-1	CASSSRTGGYTEAFF	TGTGCCAGCAGCTCGAGGACAGGGGGATACACTGAAGCTTTCTTT
-	few	TRBV2	TRBJ1-5	CASSEARGANSNQPQHF	TGTGCCAGCAGTGAAGCGCGGGGGGCTAATAGCAATCAGCCCCAGCATTTT